In its sample, the clone carrying this T cell receptor (beta chain) was seen a few times. No antigen is known for it. Trimming at V came to 5 bases and at J to 4 bases, leaving 7 bases not matched to a gene. Germline assignment: CDR1 MNHEY and CDR2 SVGEGT. The CDR3 is 14 amino acids. An equimolar mix of two oligonucleotides served as the beta constant-region primer for TRBC1 and TRBC2. Nested alpha and beta constant-region primers with the SP2 primer drove four PCR rounds on ligated cDNA. The cDNA 3' end received a ligated single-stranded oligonucleotide carrying the SP2 primer and a 12-nucleotide UMI. TCRdb fed the UMI-ligation and nested PCR reads into MiXCR, producing one record per CDR3 protein. The sample yields about 160,000 distinct CDR3 sequences, roughly 22% seen once. The entry originates in a study of naive and memory T cell subsets. Cells stained for CD3, CD4, CD8, CD45RA, CD27 and viability were sorted into four CD45RA/CD27 subsets.

Study-wide results and limits: No ground truth validated the naive and memory repertoire findings. Especially in CD8 cells, naive repertoires contained a few larger clonotypes, possibly CD45RA-re-expressing memory cells. Gini index rose across naive, CM, EM and EMRA in CD4 and CD8.

This sequence was found in a human donor in good health. The sequencing input was naive CD4+ T cells from blood. The gene calls are TRBV6-2 or TRBV6-3 and TRBJ2-5; 7 nucleotides align to TRBD1. This chain's CDR3 is CASSTDRARETQYF. The CDR3 nucleotides read TGTGCCAGCAGTACCGACAGGGCGAGAGAGACCCAGTACTTC.